This TCR beta chain came from a study of spatial heterogeneity in lung cancer. The wider study: 72 TRACERx patients with early, untreated non-small cell lung cancer donated samples. Study-level findings and limits: TCRs found ubiquitously expanded in tumor appeared in blood more at resection than at follow-up.

TCRdb passed the 5' RACE reads through MiXCR, listing each CDR3 protein once. The table includes about 36,000 distinct CDR3 sequences, roughly 7.8% detected once. Time point meaning: blood at routine non-recurrence follow-up after resection. Unsorted samples of tumor, nontumor lung or frozen PBMC had their whole RNA sequenced. This clonotype was counted ten times or more. Antigen unknown. Germline loops: CDR1 SGHVS, CDR2 FQNEAQ. V lost 7 bases, J lost 3 bases, and 10 bases lay in between. This CDR3 comprises 12 residues. This specimen was PBMCs, taken at follow-up. The sequence derives from a male donor with early-stage non-small cell lung cancer. This chain connects TRBV7-8 to TRBJ2-7; D remains ambiguous. The CDR3 protein is CASTPNNYEQYF. The CDR3, as DNA: TGTGCCAGCACCCCTAATAACTACGAGCAGTACTTC.